This paragraph reports one T cell receptor beta chain. The data are from a study of shared clonotypes between healthy human individuals. The table came from immunoSEQ multiplex PCR; TCRdb's copy has only in-frame clones and leaves some out. The table lists about 480,000 clones, about three quarters of them singletons, with about 12% in the top ten. The V gene's germline CDR1 is SNHLY and CDR2 FYNNEI. Trimming took 8 bases from V and 7 from J, leaving 21 bases between them. The CDR3 is made up of 15 amino acids. The sample was PBMCs. This chain connects TRBV2 to TRBJ2-1; tentative D call: TRBD2 (6 bases). The sequence was collected from a woman between 40 and 50 years old in good health. Some clones in this sample may be carry-over from other donors' samples. The CDR3 region has the DNA TGTGCCAGCCAAAAGGGAACTAGCCTGGGGAATGAGCAGTTCTTC. It is translated as CASQKGTSLGNEQFF.